The entry below describes one TCR beta chain. Its antigen is undetermined. The data are from a study of cytomegalovirus exposure and HLA in healthy donors. Across the study: Researchers previously reported finding fewer than 140 million unique TCR beta sequences from 150 million to 200 million T cells.

Study conclusions and caveats: Later analysis reportedly placed an Asian-associated ancestry cluster below the approximately 700-donor mean in N-insertions. CMV serostatus alone was available as immune exposure information.

Per the germline V gene, CDR1 is LNHDA and CDR2 is SQIVND (reference sequence). Trimming stripped 5 bases from V and 6 bases from J, with 12 bases between. The CDR3 covers 13 residues. Primers for the PCR totalled 60 Vbeta and 13 Jbeta. The protocol was immunoSEQ multiplex PCR, while the TCRdb copy is restricted to in-frame clones and leaves out a portion. The table includes some 130,000 clones, 70% to 85% detected once. Material: PBMCs. The chain employs TRBV19 and TRBJ2-3; D may be TRBD1 (6 bases). The sequence was obtained from a man aged 40-55 years in good health and CMV-seropositive. The CDR3 DNA reads as TGTGCCAGTAGTGCCGGACAGTCCGATACGCAGTATTTT. Protein: CASSAGQSDTQYF.